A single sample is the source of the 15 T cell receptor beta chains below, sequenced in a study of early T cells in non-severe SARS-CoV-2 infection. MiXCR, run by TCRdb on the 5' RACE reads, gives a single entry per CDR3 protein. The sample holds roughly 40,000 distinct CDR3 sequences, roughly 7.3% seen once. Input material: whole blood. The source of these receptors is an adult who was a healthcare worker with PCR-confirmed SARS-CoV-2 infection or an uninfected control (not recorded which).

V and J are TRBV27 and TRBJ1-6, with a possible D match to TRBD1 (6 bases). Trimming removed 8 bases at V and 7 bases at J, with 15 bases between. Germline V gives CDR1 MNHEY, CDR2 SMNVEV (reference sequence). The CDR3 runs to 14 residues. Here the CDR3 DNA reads TGTGCCAGCGGGATACAGGGAGGAAATTCACCCCTCCACTTT. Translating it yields CASGIQGGNSPLHF.

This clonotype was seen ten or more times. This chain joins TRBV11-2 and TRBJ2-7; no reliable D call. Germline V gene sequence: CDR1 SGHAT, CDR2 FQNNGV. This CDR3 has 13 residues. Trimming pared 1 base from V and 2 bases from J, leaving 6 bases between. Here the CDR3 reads CASSLGTTYEQYF. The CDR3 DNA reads TGTGCCAGCAGCTTAGGCACGACCTACGAGCAGTACTTC.

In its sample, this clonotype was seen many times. The CDR3 is CASSFTRGQETQYF. In DNA, the CDR3 is TGTGCCAGCAGCTTCACCAGGGGCCAAGAGACCCAGTACTTC. The gene calls are TRBV11-2 and TRBJ2-5, with D perhaps matching TRBD1 (6 bases). This CDR3 has 14 residues. Looked up from germline, CDR1 is SGHAT and CDR2 is FQNNGV. V shed 3 bases and J shed 1 base, with 9 bases lying between them.

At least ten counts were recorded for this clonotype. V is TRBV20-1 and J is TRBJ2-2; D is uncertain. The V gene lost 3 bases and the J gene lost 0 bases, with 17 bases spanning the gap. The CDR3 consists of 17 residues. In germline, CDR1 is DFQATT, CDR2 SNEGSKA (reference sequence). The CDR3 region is CSARDRSTGANTGELFF. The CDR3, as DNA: TGCAGTGCTAGGGATCGCTCAACCGGTGCGAACACCGGGGAGCTGTTTTTT.

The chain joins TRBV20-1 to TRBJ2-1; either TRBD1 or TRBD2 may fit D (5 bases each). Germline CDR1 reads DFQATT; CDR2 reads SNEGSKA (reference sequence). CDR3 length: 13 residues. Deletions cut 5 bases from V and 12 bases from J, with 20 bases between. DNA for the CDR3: TGCAGTGCTTGGGACGGCAGAAAAGAGGGGCAGTTCTTC. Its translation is CSAWDGRKEGQFF.

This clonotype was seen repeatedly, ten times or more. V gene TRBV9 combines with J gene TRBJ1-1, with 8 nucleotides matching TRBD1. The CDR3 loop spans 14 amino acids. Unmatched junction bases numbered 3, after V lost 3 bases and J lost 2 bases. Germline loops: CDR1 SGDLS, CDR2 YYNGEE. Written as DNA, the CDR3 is TGTGCCAGCAGCGACGCAGGGGGCAACACTGAAGCTTTCTTT. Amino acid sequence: CASSDAGGNTEAFF.

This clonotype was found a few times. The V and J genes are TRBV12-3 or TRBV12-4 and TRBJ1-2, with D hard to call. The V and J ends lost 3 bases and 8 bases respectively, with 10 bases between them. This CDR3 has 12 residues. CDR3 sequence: CASSFPGRGYTF. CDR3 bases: TGTGCCAGCAGTTTCCCCGGGCGCGGCTACACCTTC.

The CDR3 coding sequence is TGCAGCTCTTCGTTAAACGGACTGAACACTGAAGCTTTCTTT. Its protein product is CSSSLNGLNTEAFF. The chain uses TRBV29-1 and TRBJ1-1; D is ambiguous. The CDR3 runs 14 residues. Trimming took off 8 bases at V and 0 bases at J, with 16 bases between the two ends. Germline V gene sequence: CDR1 SQVTM, CDR2 ANQGSEA.

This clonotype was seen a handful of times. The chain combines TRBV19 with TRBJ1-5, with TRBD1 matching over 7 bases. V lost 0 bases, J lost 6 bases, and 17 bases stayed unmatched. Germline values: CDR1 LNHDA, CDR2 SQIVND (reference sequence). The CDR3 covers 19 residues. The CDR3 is CASSIDSLHRQGFVQPQHF. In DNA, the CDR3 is TGTGCCAGTAGTATAGACAGCCTCCATCGACAGGGATTCGTTCAGCCCCAGCATTTT.

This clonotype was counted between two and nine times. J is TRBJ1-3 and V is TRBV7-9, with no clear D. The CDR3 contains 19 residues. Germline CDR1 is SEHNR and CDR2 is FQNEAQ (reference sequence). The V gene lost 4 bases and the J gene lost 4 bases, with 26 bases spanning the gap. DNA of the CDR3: TGTGCCAGCAGCTCAATATGGCATTCGGCAGGAAAAGCCGGAAACACCATATATTTT. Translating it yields CASSSIWHSAGKAGNTIYF.

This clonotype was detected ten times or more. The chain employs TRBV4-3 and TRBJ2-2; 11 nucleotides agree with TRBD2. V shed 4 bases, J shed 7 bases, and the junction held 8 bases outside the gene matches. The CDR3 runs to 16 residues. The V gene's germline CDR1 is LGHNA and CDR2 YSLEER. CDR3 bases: TGCGCCAGCAGCCCTGAACCTAGCGGGGGGATCGGGGAGCTGTTTTTT. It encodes CASSPEPSGGIGELFF.

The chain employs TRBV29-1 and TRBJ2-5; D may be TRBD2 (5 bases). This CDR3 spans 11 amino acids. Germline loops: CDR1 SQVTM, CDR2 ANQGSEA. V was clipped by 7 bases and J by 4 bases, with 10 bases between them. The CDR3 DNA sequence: TGCAGCGCCCGGACTGGAGAGACCCAGTACTTC. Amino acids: CSARTGETQYF.

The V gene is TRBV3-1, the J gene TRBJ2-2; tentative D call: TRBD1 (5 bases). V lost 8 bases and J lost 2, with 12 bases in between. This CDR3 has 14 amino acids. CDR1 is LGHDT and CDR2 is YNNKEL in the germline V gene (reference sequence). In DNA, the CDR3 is TGTGCCAGCGCAGGGTTGGGAAACACCGGGGAGCTGTTTTTT. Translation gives CASAGLGNTGELFF.

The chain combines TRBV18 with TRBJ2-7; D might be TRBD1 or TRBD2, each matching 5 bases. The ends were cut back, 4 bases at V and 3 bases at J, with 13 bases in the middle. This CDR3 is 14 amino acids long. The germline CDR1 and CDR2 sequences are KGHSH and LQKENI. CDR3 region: CASSLPGAGYEQYF. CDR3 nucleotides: TGTGCCAGCTCACTGCCCGGGGCTGGCTACGAGCAGTACTTC.

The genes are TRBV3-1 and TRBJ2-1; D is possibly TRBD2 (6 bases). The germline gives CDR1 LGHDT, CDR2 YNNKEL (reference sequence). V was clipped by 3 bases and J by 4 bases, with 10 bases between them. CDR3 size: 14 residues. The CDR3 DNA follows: TGTGCCAGCAGCCAGCGGGAACTATACAATGAGCAGTTCTTC. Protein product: CASSQRELYNEQFF.